Each of the 18 T cell receptor beta chains below was sequenced from the same sample in a study of cytomegalovirus exposure and HLA in healthy donors. It was with 60 Vbeta and 13 Jbeta primers that the PCR ran. Generated by immunoSEQ multiplex PCR, the TCRdb table keeps only in-frame clones and is missing some. Of roughly 180,000 clones in the sample, around 80% were seen once. Sequencing input: PBMCs. These receptors were collected from a man younger than 30 in good health and CMV-seronegative.

The J gene is TRBJ2-3, the V gene TRBV5-1; D perhaps matches TRBD2 (5 bases). V lost 0 bases and J lost 6, with 11 bases in between. The CDR3 totals 14 residues. Germline CDR1 reads SGHRS; CDR2 reads YFSETQ. CDR3 in amino acids: CASSLGHTGDTQYF. DNA for the CDR3: TGCGCCAGCAGCTTGGGGCACACGGGGGATACGCAGTATTTT.

This clone was seen only once. The rearrangement uses TRBV7-2 and TRBJ2-5, with TRBD2 matching over 11 bases. Trimming removed 5 bases from V and 5 bases from J; junction bases left unmatched: 10. Germline V lookup: CDR1 SGHTA, CDR2 FQGNSA. The CDR3 loop spans 16 amino acids. CDR3 region: CASSPDSGGAGETQYF. The DNA of the CDR3 is TGTGCCAGCAGCCCGGATAGCGGGGGGGCGGGGGAGACCCAGTACTTC.

The V and J genes are TRBV6-4 and TRBJ2-3, with D uncertain. V was clipped by 5 bases and J by 2 bases, with 11 bases between them. CDR3 length equals 14 residues. Germline CDR1 MRHNA, CDR2 SNTAGT. CDR3 bases: TGTGCCAGCAGTCCTACCGACTTCACAGATACGCAGTATTTT. Protein: CASSPTDFTDTQYF.

The genes are TRBV6-5 and TRBJ1-1; unclear D gene. The CDR3 runs to 15 residues. The V gene lost 8 bases and the J gene lost 6 bases, with 22 bases spanning the gap. Germline V gene lookup returns CDR1 MNHEY and CDR2 SVGAGI. CDR3 coding DNA: TGTGCCAGCTCCAAACCGCACCGGGATCACTCTGAAGCTTTCTTT. This codes for CASSKPHRDHSEAFF.

The chain links TRBV7-2 to TRBJ2-2, with TRBD2 matching 7 bases. CDR1 and CDR2 (germline): SGHTA, FQGNSA. The junction had 0 bases not matched to a gene; V was cut back by 1 base and J by 1 base. The CDR3 is 15 residues long. The CDR3 bases are TGTGCCAGCAGCTTAGGCGGGGGGAACACCGGGGAGCTGTTTTTT. Translating gives CASSLGGGNTGELFF.

The chain uses TRBV30 and TRBJ1-2; tentatively, D is TRBD1 (5 bases). The ends were cut back, 0 bases at V and 4 bases at J, with 21 bases in the middle. The CDR3 spans 17 residues. The V gene's germline CDR1 is GTSNPN and CDR2 SVGIG (reference sequence). CDR3 sequence (DNA): TGTGCCTGGAGTGTCTGGGCGGGGCAGCTCGAGAGCTATGGCTACACCTTC. Residues: CAWSVWAGQLESYGYTF.

V usage is TRBV5-8 and J usage is TRBJ2-2; 7 bases align to TRBD1. V dropped 4 bases and J dropped 5; count of bases not matched to a gene: 11. CDR1 and CDR2 (germline): SGHTS, YDEGEE. CDR3 length: 16 residues. CDR3 bases: TGTGCCAGCAGCGGTAAGACAGGGATTATTACCGGGGAGCTGTTTTTT. Protein sequence: CASSGKTGIITGELFF.

V gene TRBV2 combines with J gene TRBJ2-5; 8 nucleotides line up with TRBD2. The V segment lost 3 bases and the J segment 4 bases; nucleotides outside the gene matches: 10. The germline CDR1 and CDR2 sequences are SNHLY and FYNNEI. This CDR3 comprises 16 residues. The CDR3 DNA follows: TGTGCCAGCAGTGAGCAGCTAGCGGGTAGTATAGAGACCCAGTACTTC. Its protein product is CASSEQLAGSIETQYF.

This clone was seen a handful of times. The chain links TRBV27 to TRBJ2-6; D call uncertain. This CDR3 region has 14 residues. V lost 3 bases and J 3 bases, leaving 6 bases between the germline ends. Per germline, CDR1 MNHEY and CDR2 SMNVEV (reference sequence). CDR3 protein: CASSFVVGANVLTF. The CDR3 DNA reads as TGTGCCAGCAGTTTTGTAGTTGGGGCCAACGTCCTGACTTTC.

This clone was observed a handful of times. The chain links TRBV30 to TRBJ2-7, with 12 bases aligning to TRBD1. The CDR3 spans 12 residues. Germline CDR1 GTSNPN, CDR2 SVGIG (reference sequence). Trimming at V came to 5 bases and at J to 6 bases, leaving 2 bases not matched to a gene. DNA for the CDR3: TGTGCCTGGGGGACAGGGGGCCGCGAGCAGTACTTC. It yields the protein CAWGTGGREQYF.

This clone occurred a few times. The CDR3 spells CATLGLAGPSSYNEQFF. The DNA of the CDR3 is TGTGCCACACTTGGACTAGCGGGTCCCAGCTCCTACAATGAGCAGTTCTTC. This sequence joins TRBV11-2 and TRBJ2-1; the match to TRBD2 covers 11 bases. The CDR3 covers 17 residues. Germline-derived CDR1 and CDR2 are SGHAT and FQNNGV. Trimming removed 10 bases from V and 0 bases from J; junction bases left unmatched: 11.

This clone was found once. Here the CDR3 reads CAISDPGGGSSYEQYF. DNA of the CDR3: TGTGCCATCAGTGACCCGGGGGGCGGGAGCTCCTACGAGCAGTACTTC. The gene calls are TRBV10-3 and TRBJ2-7; D may be TRBD2 (7 bases). V lost 3 bases and J 0 bases, leaving 15 bases between the germline ends. Germline CDR1 ENHRY, CDR2 SYGVKD. CDR3 length: 16 amino acids.

This chain connects TRBV29-1 to TRBJ2-5, with 8 bases aligning to TRBD2. CDR1 is SQVTM and CDR2 is ANQGSEA in the germline V gene. Trimming cost V 4 bases and J 1 base; bases outside gene matches: 2. This CDR3 comprises 13 residues. The CDR3: CSVVRGAQETQYF. As DNA, the CDR3 is TGCAGCGTTGTGCGGGGGGCCCAAGAGACCCAGTACTTC.

This rearrangement joins TRBV7-2 to TRBJ2-4, with 11 bases fitting TRBD2. The CDR3 length is 17 residues. CDR1 is SGHTA and CDR2 is FQGNSA in the germline V gene. The V and J ends lost 0 bases and 4 bases, in that order; junction bases with no gene match: 5. The CDR3 DNA follows: TGTGCCAGCAGCTTAGCGGGGACTAGCGGAGGGAAAAACATTCAGTACTTC. Its translation: CASSLAGTSGGKNIQYF. The full variable domain, its missing parts supplied by reference TRBV7-2 and TRBJ2-4, is GAGVSQSPSNKVTEKGKDVELRCDPISGHTALYWYRQSLGQGLEFLIYFQGNSAPDKSGLPSDRFSAERTGGSVSTLTIQRTQQEDSAVYLCASSLAGTSGGKNIQYFGAGTRLSVL.

This clone was found a few times. This chain uses TRBV27 with TRBJ1-2, with 9 positions matching TRBD1. CDR1 is MNHEY, CDR2 SMNVEV, per germline (reference sequence). The CDR3 contains 17 residues. With V trimmed by 4 bases and J by 4 bases, 13 bases remained unmatched. Here the CDR3 reads CASSSIGTGLSAYGYTF. CDR3 DNA sequence: TGTGCCAGCAGTTCCATCGGGACAGGGTTGTCCGCCTATGGCTACACCTTC.

The rearrangement uses TRBV30 and TRBJ2-7; TRBD1 aligns across 9 bases. V dropped 5 bases and J dropped 1; count of bases not matched to a gene: 3. Per germline, CDR1 GTSNPN and CDR2 SVGIG (reference sequence). This CDR3 has 13 residues. CDR3 in amino acids: CAWDGTGSYEQYF. CDR3 nucleotides: TGTGCCTGGGACGGGACAGGGTCCTACGAGCAGTACTTC.

The genes are TRBV2 and TRBJ1-2, with unresolved D. The ends were cut back, 7 bases at V and 1 base at J, with 13 bases in the middle. The length of the CDR3 is 14 residues. The germline gives CDR1 SNHLY, CDR2 FYNNEI. The CDR3 DNA reads as TGTGCCAGCACCCTAGGAGGGTATAACTATGGCTACACCTTC. This encodes CASTLGGYNYGYTF.

The chain links TRBV15 to TRBJ1-1; D is ambiguous. The V gene lost 8 bases and the J gene lost 0 bases, with 10 bases spanning the gap. Germline CDR1 reads LNHNV; CDR2 reads YYDKDF (reference sequence). The CDR3 extends over 13 amino acids. The CDR3 is CATALGVNTEAFF. The DNA for the CDR3 is TGTGCCACCGCCCTCGGGGTGAACACTGAAGCTTTCTTT.